The rows below give T cell receptor beta chains drawn from one sample of a study of shared clonotypes between healthy human individuals. Generated by immunoSEQ multiplex PCR, the TCRdb table keeps only in-frame clones and is missing some. The table lists nearly 1 million clones, about three quarters of them singletons. The source material was memory CD4+ T cells sorted from blood. These receptors came from a man aged 18 to 30 in good health. Both conserved end residues are part of each CDR3. D genes are given only for firm matches. Only some rows state a clone size, as once, few, many or a class for expanded clones.

CDR3: CASSLAGSNEKLFF; DNA: TGTGCCAGCAGTTTGGCAGGGTCGAATGAAAAACTGTTTTTT; J: TRBJ1-4; size: .; V: TRBV28; D: .
CDR3: CASSPRDRIYEQYF; DNA: TGTGCCAGTAGTCCCCGGGACAGGATCTACGAGCAGTACTTC; J: TRBJ2-7; size: .; V: TRBV19; D: TRBD1
CDR3: CASSAGFEQYF; DNA: TGTGCCAGCAGTGCTGGGTTCGAGCAGTACTTC; J: TRBJ2-7; size: .; V: TRBV25-1; D: .
CDR3: CASSQIQGFASGNQPQHF; DNA: TGTGCCAGCAGCCAGATACAGGGGTTTGCCTCGGGCAATCAGCCCCAGCATTTT; J: TRBJ1-5; size: .; V: TRBV4-2; D: TRBD1
CDR3: CASSLIAGRGGQETQYF; DNA: TGTGCCAGCAGCTTGATAGCAGGCAGGGGAGGCCAAGAGACCCAGTACTTC; J: TRBJ2-5; size: .; V: TRBV5-6; D: .
CDR3: CASRGRDRPTDTQYF; DNA: TGTGCCAGCAGGGGACGCGACAGACCTACAGATACGCAGTATTTT; J: TRBJ2-3; size: .; V: TRBV28; D: .
CDR3: CASSSQGAGEKLFF; DNA: TGTGCCAGCAGCTCCCAGGGGGCCGGTGAAAAACTGTTTTTT; J: TRBJ1-4; size: once; V: TRBV11-2; D: TRBD1
CDR3: CASIFWTEAFF; DNA: TGTGCCAGCATCTTTTGGACTGAAGCTTTCTTT; J: TRBJ1-1; size: many; V: TRBV2; D: .
CDR3: CASSPGNGAEKLFF; DNA: TGTGCCAGCTCACCAGGGAACGGGGCTGAAAAACTGTTTTTT; J: TRBJ1-4; size: .; V: TRBV18; D: .
CDR3: CASRGQGRTEAFF; DNA: TGTGCCAGCAGGGGACAGGGACGTACTGAAGCTTTCTTT; J: TRBJ1-1; size: .; V: TRBV6-1; D: TRBD1
CDR3: CASSSRGNNSPLHF; DNA: TGTGCCAGCAGCTCCCGGGGGAATAATTCACCCCTCCACTTT; J: TRBJ1-6; size: .; V: TRBV5-6; D: .
CDR3: CASQGGTANSPLHF; DNA: TGTGCCAGCCAGGGGGGCACCGCCAATTCACCCCTCCACTTT; J: TRBJ1-6; size: .; V: TRBV6-1; D: TRBD1
CDR3: CASSVGPGGSYEQYF; DNA: TGTGCCAGCAGCGTAGGTCCGGGGGGATCCTACGAGCAGTACTTC; J: TRBJ2-7; size: .; V: TRBV9; D: TRBD2
CDR3: CASSRQGINYEQYF; DNA: TGTGCCAGCAGCCGACAAGGGATTAACTACGAGCAGTACTTC; J: TRBJ2-7; size: .; V: TRBV2; D: .
CDR3: CASSVEGQRTPLHF; DNA: TGTGCCAGCAGCGTAGAAGGACAGCGGACACCCCTCCACTTT; J: TRBJ1-6; size: few; V: TRBV9; D: .
CDR3: CASSPPGATNEKLFF; DNA: TGTGCCAGCAGTCCCCCGGGCGCAACTAATGAAAAACTGTTTTTT; J: TRBJ1-4; size: .; V: TRBV28; D: .
CDR3: CATSSGSSRGSGNTIYF; DNA: TGTGCCACCAGCAGTGGGTCGTCCAGGGGGTCAGGAAACACCATATATTTT; J: TRBJ1-3; size: .; V: TRBV15; D: TRBD1
CDR3: CASSRSRDTTYEQYF; DNA: TGTGCCAGCTCGCGCAGTCGGGACACCACCTACGAGCAGTACTTC; J: TRBJ2-7; size: .; V: TRBV18; D: .
CDR3: CASSQAMKHTQETQYF; DNA: TGCGCCAGCAGCCAAGCCATGAAACATACCCAAGAGACCCAGTACTTC; J: TRBJ2-5; size: .; V: TRBV4-1; D: .
CDR3: CASRVNQIDNEQFF; DNA: TGTGCCAGCCGCGTAAACCAGATCGACAATGAGCAGTTCTTC; J: TRBJ2-1; size: .; V: TRBV2; D: .
CDR3: CASSLKSGSPGELFF; DNA: TGCGCCAGCAGCCTAAAAAGCGGGAGTCCCGGGGAGCTGTTTTTT; J: TRBJ2-2; size: .; V: TRBV5-1; D: TRBD2
CDR3: CASRLKTGASTGELFF; DNA: TGTGCCAGCAGGTTAAAGACAGGGGCTTCCACCGGGGAGCTGTTTTTT; J: TRBJ2-2; size: .; V: TRBV5-5; D: TRBD1
CDR3: CASSLATRENGYTF; DNA: TGTGCCAGCAGTTTGGCCACCCGGGAGAATGGCTACACCTTC; J: TRBJ1-2; size: .; V: TRBV28; D: .
CDR3: CASSQQTTSGNTIYF; DNA: TGTGCCAGCAGTCAACAGACAACCTCTGGAAACACCATATATTTT; J: TRBJ1-3; size: .; V: TRBV2; D: .
CDR3: CAISESVVLAKNIQYF; DNA: TGTGCCATCAGTGAGTCGGTGGTCCTAGCCAAAAACATTCAGTACTTC; J: TRBJ2-4; size: .; V: TRBV10-3; D: .
CDR3: CASSVGPLSSYEQYF; DNA: TGTGCCAGCAGCGTAGGACCCCTGAGCTCCTACGAGCAGTACTTC; J: TRBJ2-7; size: .; V: TRBV5-8; D: .
CDR3: CSARGEVDQYF; DNA: TGCAGTGCTAGGGGCGAAGTCGACCAGTACTTC; J: TRBJ2-5; size: .; V: TRBV20-1; D: .
CDR3: CASSFGLAGGSQGQFF; DNA: TGTGCCAGCAGTTTCGGACTAGCGGGTGGCAGCCAAGGGCAGTTCTTC; J: TRBJ2-1; size: .; V: TRBV6-5; D: TRBD2
CDR3: CASSLRGTGAYEQYF; DNA: TGTGCCAGCAGCCTGAGAGGGACGGGGGCCTACGAGCAGTACTTC; J: TRBJ2-7; size: .; V: TRBV13; D: .
CDR3: CASSDGLDYGYTF; DNA: TGTGCCAGCAGTGACGGGCTCGACTATGGCTACACCTTC; J: TRBJ1-2; size: few; V: TRBV25-1; D: .
CDR3: CASSFRGAHYEQYF; DNA: TGCGCCAGCAGCTTCAGGGGGGCCCACTACGAGCAGTACTTC; J: TRBJ2-7; size: .; V: TRBV5-1; D: .
CDR3: CASSSDGVNQPQHF; DNA: TGCGCCAGCAGCTCGGACGGCGTGAATCAGCCCCAGCATTTT; J: TRBJ1-5; size: .; V: TRBV5-1; D: .
CDR3: CASSEGQGAETQYF; DNA: TGTGCCAGCAGCGAGGGACAGGGGGCCGAGACCCAGTACTTC; J: TRBJ2-5; size: .; V: TRBV9; D: TRBD1
CDR3: CASSGVEETYEQYF; DNA: TGTGCCAGCTCAGGCGTCGAGGAAACCTACGAGCAGTACTTC; J: TRBJ2-7; size: .; V: TRBV18; D: .
CDR3: CASSLDTGGRGYTF; DNA: TGTGCCAGCAGCTTAGATACAGGGGGCCGAGGCTACACCTTC; J: TRBJ1-2; size: once; V: TRBV11-2; D: TRBD1
CDR3: CASSFATDSSGSTDTQYF; DNA: TGTGCCAGCAGCTTCGCCACAGATTCTAGCGGGAGCACAGATACGCAGTATTTT; J: TRBJ2-3; size: few; V: TRBV5-8; D: TRBD2
CDR3: CASSLTGEAFF; DNA: TGTGCCAGCAGCCTCACAGGGGAAGCTTTCTTT; J: TRBJ1-1; size: .; V: TRBV6-6; D: .
CDR3: CASSQEIVRDYLIYEQYF; DNA: TGCGCCAGCAGCCAAGAAATCGTAAGGGACTATTTGATCTACGAGCAGTACTTC; J: TRBJ2-7; size: few; V: TRBV4-3; D: TRBD2
CDR3: CASSPSGPGLEQYF; DNA: TGTGCCAGCAGCCCGTCCGGTCCGGGGCTCGAGCAGTACTTC; J: TRBJ2-7; size: .; V: TRBV5-4; D: .
CDR3: CASSKVRCSRTHETDTQYF; DNA: TGTGCCAGCAGCAAAGTACGGTGTTCGAGGACCCACGAGACAGATACGCAGTATTTT; J: TRBJ2-3; size: few; V: TRBV21-1; D: .
CDR3: CASSPQLPRGNEQYF; DNA: TGTGCCAGCAGCCCTCAGCTTCCCCGGGGCAACGAGCAGTACTTC; J: TRBJ2-7; size: few; V: TRBV7-6; D: .
CDR3: CASSLGLRDYEQYF; DNA: TGTGCCAGCAGCTTAGGCCTAAGGGACTACGAGCAGTACTTC; J: TRBJ2-7; size: .; V: TRBV7-9; D: .
CDR3: CASSPMDGTYEQYF; DNA: TGTGCCAGCAGTCCGATGGACGGGACCTACGAGCAGTACTTC; J: TRBJ2-7; size: .; V: TRBV27; D: .
CDR3: CASSFPGLDYNEQFF; DNA: TGTGCCAGCTCATTCCCGGGACTAGATTACAATGAGCAGTTCTTC; J: TRBJ2-1; size: .; V: TRBV18; D: TRBD2
CDR3: CASSYRQGNYGYTF; DNA: TGTGCCAGCAGTTACCGTCAGGGAAACTATGGCTACACCTTC; J: TRBJ1-2; size: .; V: TRBV6-5; D: .
CDR3: CASSLGPGGFSSYEQYF; DNA: TGCGCCAGCAGCTTGGGGCCCGGCGGGTTCAGCTCCTACGAGCAGTACTTC; J: TRBJ2-7; size: .; V: TRBV5-1; D: .
CDR3: CASGGTTGTDTQYF; DNA: TGCGCCAGCGGCGGGACTACCGGCACAGATACGCAGTATTTT; J: TRBJ2-3; size: many; V: TRBV10-2; D: TRBD2
CDR3: CASSSRDTGTQYF; DNA: TGTGCCAGCAGCTCCCGGGACACAGGGACCCAGTACTTC; J: TRBJ2-5; size: few; V: TRBV7-9; D: .
CDR3: CASSQRSADTQYF; DNA: TGTGCCAGCAGCCAACGATCGGCAGATACGCAGTATTTT; J: TRBJ2-3; size: .; V: TRBV11-3; D: .
CDR3: CASSTGGSSHNEKLFF; DNA: TGCGCCAGCAGCACGGGAGGCAGCTCCCATAATGAAAAACTGTTTTTT; J: TRBJ1-4; size: .; V: TRBV5-1; D: .
CDR3: CASRVDGGPKAGELFF; DNA: TGTGCCAGCAGGGTCGACGGAGGGCCAAAGGCCGGGGAGCTGTTTTTT; J: TRBJ2-2; size: many; V: TRBV5-5; D: .
CDR3: CASSQDQSLGDTQYF; DNA: TGCGCCAGCAGCCAAGATCAGTCCCTGGGGGATACGCAGTATTTT; J: TRBJ2-3; size: .; V: TRBV4-3; D: .
CDR3: CASSLGRTGANSPLHF; DNA: TGCGCCAGCAGCTTGGGGCGGACAGGGGCTAATTCACCCCTCCACTTT; J: TRBJ1-6; size: .; V: TRBV5-1; D: TRBD1
CDR3: CASLWEAGELFF; DNA: TGCGCCAGCCTTTGGGAGGCCGGGGAGCTGTTTTTT; J: TRBJ2-2; size: .; V: TRBV10-2; D: .
CDR3: CASSSDRGNQPQHF; DNA: TGTGCCAGTAGTTCGGACAGGGGCAATCAGCCCCAGCATTTT; J: TRBJ1-5; size: .; V: TRBV19; D: TRBD1